This TCR beta chain was sequenced during a study of blood T cell repertoires in COVID-19. Study at large: COVID-19 samples collected from the United States, Italy and Spain covered acute and convalescent phases. The analysed material was cDNA or gDNA that came from T cells, B-cell-depleted T cells, or PBMCs.

This table comes from immunoSEQ multiplex PCR, and its TCRdb copy is limited to in-frame clones, with some not included. This sample has fewer than 150,000 clones, with more than 80% found just once. In germline, CDR1 is MNHEY, CDR2 SMNVEV (reference sequence). This CDR3 contains 15 residues. V was trimmed by 10 bases and J by 2 bases, leaving 15 bases between them. Material: peripheral blood. The sequence was obtained from a human donor in a cohort sampled during active COVID-19. J is TRBJ1-6 and V is TRBV27; D possibly corresponds to TRBD1 (6 bases). The CDR3 nucleotides are TGTGCCACCGGGGTAAAGGGGGCCTATAATTCACCCCTCCACTTT. This codes for CATGVKGAYNSPLHF.